This T cell receptor (beta chain) was observed in a study of blood T cells in healthy people across ages. There are a few counts of this clonotype. What it binds is not known. Regarding the study as a whole: The CMV status of each donor remained undetermined, and this could have confounded shifts in expanded clonotypes. Significant beta diversity loss was already apparent by age roughly 43, declining roughly linearly.

It was with a sample-barcoded 5' primer and a J-beta primer mix that a second PCR of roughly 7 to 12 cycles was run. Every cDNA molecule bore a tag from a template-switch adaptor containing 12 random nucleotides. TCRdb recomputed calls from the 5' RACE reads with MiXCR, one row per CDR3 protein. The table records about 810,000 distinct CDR3 sequences, about 36% of them present only once. The CDR3 runs 15 residues. V lost 6 bases and J 7 bases, leaving 21 bases between the germline ends. Caucasian individuals from Russia who were healthy and aged about 6 to 95 acted as donors. The sequenced material came from blood. The origin of this receptor is a man aged 18 to 29 in good health. The chain is built from TRBV12-3 or TRBV12-4 and TRBJ2-5; weak D call: TRBD1 (6 bases). The CDR3 loop reads CASSYLQGPKGTQYF. CDR3 nucleotide sequence: TGTGCCAGCAGCTACCTCCAGGGGCCTAAAGGGACCCAGTACTTC.